This TCR beta chain was recovered during a study of cytomegalovirus exposure and HLA in healthy donors. In the PCR, 60 Vbeta and 13 Jbeta primers were used. Per the study methods: Among the unique TCR beta chains that a later analysis counted, 75 million to 85 million in all, 10 million to 11 million were shared. This table comes from immunoSEQ multiplex PCR, and its TCRdb copy is limited to in-frame clones, with some not included. V and J calls and clone size are copied from that table; D and trimming were computed from the DNA. Here the sample spans roughly 160,000 clones, just under 80% being singletons. The study's findings and limits: Cytomegalovirus association was assigned to approximately 160 TCR beta chains.

The CDR3 runs 17 residues. After removal of 3 bases from V and 4 bases from J, the junction contained 10 bases not matched to a gene. Germline loops: CDR1 SGHVS, CDR2 FNYEAQ. Details on this clone: The antigen remains undetermined.

This TCR came from a woman aged 45-65 years in good health and CMV-seropositive. This chain uses TRBV7-6 with TRBJ2-2, with 8 positions matching TRBD1. The sequenced sample consisted of PBMCs. The CDR3 DNA reads as TGTGCCAGCAGCTTCCGCCCCCGGGACAGGAGCACCGGGGAGCTGTTTTTT. Its protein is CASSFRPRDRSTGELFF. The full variable domain, with the rest looked up from reference TRBV7-6 and TRBJ2-2, is GAGVSQSPRYKVTKRGQDVALRCDPISGHVSLYWYRQALGQGPEFLTYFNYEAQQDKSGLPNDRFSAERPEGSISTLTIQRTEQRDSAMYRCASSFRPRDRSTGELFFGEGSRLTVL.